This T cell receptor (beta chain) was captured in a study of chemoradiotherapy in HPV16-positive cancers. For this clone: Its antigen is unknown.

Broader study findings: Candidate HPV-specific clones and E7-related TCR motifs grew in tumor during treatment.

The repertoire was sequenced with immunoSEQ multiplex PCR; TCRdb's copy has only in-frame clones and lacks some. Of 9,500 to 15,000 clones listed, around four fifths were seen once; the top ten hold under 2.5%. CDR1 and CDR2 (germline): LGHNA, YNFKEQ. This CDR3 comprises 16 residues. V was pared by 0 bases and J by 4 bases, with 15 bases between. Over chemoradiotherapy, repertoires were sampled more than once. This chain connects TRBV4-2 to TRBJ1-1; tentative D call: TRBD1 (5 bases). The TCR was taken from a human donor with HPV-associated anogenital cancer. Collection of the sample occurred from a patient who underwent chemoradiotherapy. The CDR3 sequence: CASSQDTGRASTEAFF. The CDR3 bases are TGTGCCAGCAGCCAAGATACCGGCAGGGCGAGCACTGAAGCTTTCTTT.